This TCR beta chain comes out of a study of T-cell memory formation after mild COVID-19. Background on the study: TCR clusters were largely donor specific.

It was 5'RACE with constant-segment primers that produced the TCR alpha and TCR beta cDNA libraries, which carried sample barcodes and UMIs. TCRdb reprocessed the 5' RACE reads with MiXCR, giving one entry per CDR3 protein. The sample carries roughly 250,000 distinct CDR3 sequences, 15% to 20% recorded once. This clonotype was observed at least ten times. V gave up 8 bases and J gave up 4 bases, with 14 bases separating them. This CDR3 contains 13 residues. Germline V lookup: CDR1 LGHDT, CDR2 YNNKEL (reference sequence). The specimen sequenced was PBMCs or a T cell subset sorted from them (not recorded which). V usage is TRBV3-1 and J usage is TRBJ1-2, with TRBD1 as a possible D gene (5 bases). This receptor was obtained from a man younger than 35 who had mild COVID-19 (a few samples of this study predate the infection). Cell type and time point are not known. DNA for the CDR3: TGTGCCAGCCGGGGGGTGGCGGGCTATGGCTACACCTTC. Translation gives CASRGVAGYGYTF.